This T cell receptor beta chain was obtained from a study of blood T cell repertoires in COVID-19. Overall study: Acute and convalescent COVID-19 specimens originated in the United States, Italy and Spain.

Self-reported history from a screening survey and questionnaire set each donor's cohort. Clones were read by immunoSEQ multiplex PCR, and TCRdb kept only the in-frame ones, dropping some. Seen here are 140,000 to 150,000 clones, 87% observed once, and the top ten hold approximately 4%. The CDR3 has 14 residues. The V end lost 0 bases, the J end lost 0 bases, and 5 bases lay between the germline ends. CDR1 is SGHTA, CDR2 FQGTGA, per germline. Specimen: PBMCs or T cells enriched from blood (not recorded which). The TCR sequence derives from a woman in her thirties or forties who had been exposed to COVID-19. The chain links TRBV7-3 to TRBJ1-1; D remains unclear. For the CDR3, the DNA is TGTGCCAGCAGCTTAACTCCCATGAACACTGAAGCTTTCTTT. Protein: CASSLTPMNTEAFF.